Shown below are 23 T cell receptor beta chains from a single sample sequenced in a study of blood T cells in healthy people across ages (dated by TCRdb to between 2015 and 2017). Library generation was performed with 5' RACE. These reads were obtained on an Illumina HiSeq 2500. A second PCR of roughly 6 to 11 cycles was run with a J-beta primer mix and a sample-barcoded 5' primer. TCRdb reprocessed the public reads (quality trimming at Q25 with fastp, clone calling with MiXCR) and kept in-frame beta chains. Every CDR3 protein is listed once, alongside the most common genes and DNA of its rows. Across this sample there are 870,000 or so distinct CDR3 sequences, with about 30% seen only once. Together, the top ten hold 17% of the sample. The sample consisted of blood. Receptors were obtained from a woman aged 80 or older in good health.

This clonotype was observed many times. This chain uses TRBV12-3 or TRBV12-4 with TRBJ2-2, with 7 bases that match TRBD2. With V trimmed by 3 bases and J by 8 bases, 3 bases remained unmatched. CDR3 length equals 13 residues. CDR3 sequence: CASSFGGYGELFF. The CDR3 nucleotides are TGTGCCAGCAGTTTCGGGGGGTATGGGGAGCTGTTTTTT.

This clonotype has a handful of counts. The chain recombines TRBV28 with TRBJ2-1; 7 positions match TRBD1. Germline CDR1 and CDR2: MDHEN and SYDVKM. The V and J ends lost 2 bases and 12 bases, in that order; junction bases with no gene match: 1. This CDR3 has 11 residues. In DNA form, the CDR3 reads TGTGCCAGCAGTTTAGGGACAGTGCAGTTCTTC. Its translation is CASSLGTVQFF.

This clonotype was detected a few times. This chain connects TRBV4-3 to TRBJ2-1; D is undetermined. Deletions cut 4 bases from V and 2 bases from J, with 12 bases between. The germline V gene has CDR1 LGHNA and CDR2 YSLEER. The CDR3 contains 15 residues. DNA of the CDR3: TGCGCCAGCAGCCGAGGCCCTAGTACCTACAATGAGCAGTTCTTC. It is translated as CASSRGPSTYNEQFF.

Turning to this clonotype: A junction boundary mismatches the germline segment, possibly from a read error. V is TRBV28 and J is TRBJ2-5, with D possibly being TRBD2 (5 bases). The end of the DNA is better explained by TRBJ2-7, so the J call may be wrong. The CDR3 loop spans 13 amino acids. The germline CDR1 and CDR2 sequences are MDHEN and SYDVKM. CDR3 protein: CAGSLAQTYEQYF. The CDR3 coding sequence is TGTGCCGGCAGTCTAGCACAGACCTACGAGCAGTACTTC.

V gene TRBV6-2 or TRBV6-3 combines with J gene TRBJ2-1, with 12 bases fitting TRBD2. Looked up from germline, CDR1 is MNHEY and CDR2 is SVGEGT. The CDR3 loop spans 19 amino acids. The V segment lost 2 bases and the J segment 0 bases; nucleotides outside the gene matches: 8. The CDR3 DNA reads TGTGCCAGCAGTTACCGCACTAGCGGGGGGTTAATCTCCTACAATGAGCAGTTCTTC. Amino acid sequence: CASSYRTSGGLISYNEQFF.

This clonotype was seen repeatedly, ten times or more. The V gene is TRBV12-3 or TRBV12-4, the J gene TRBJ2-1; 7 nucleotides align to TRBD2. This CDR3 has 17 residues. The junction had 11 bases not matched to a gene; V was cut back by 3 bases and J by 3 bases. The CDR3 coding sequence is TGTGCCAGCAGTTTCCCCGGGACTACAAGCAACTACAATGAGCAGTTCTTC. Translated, it gives CASSFPGTTSNYNEQFF.

The V and J genes are TRBV29-1 and TRBJ1-2; D gene unclear. The CDR3 has 11 amino acids. V lost 5 bases and J 2 bases, leaving 6 bases between the germline ends. Germline-derived CDR1 and CDR2 are SQVTM and ANQGSEA. CDR3 DNA sequence: TGCAGCGTTAGGACGAACTATGGCTACACCTTC. This sequence encodes CSVRTNYGYTF.

V and J are TRBV7-2 and TRBJ2-1, with 9 bases matching TRBD2. This CDR3 is built from 16 residues. CDR1 is SGHTA and CDR2 is FQGNSA in the germline V gene. With V trimmed by 0 bases and J by 5 bases, 5 bases remained unmatched. The CDR3 bases are TGTGCCAGCAGCTTAGCGGGCGGGGGGGCGAACAATGAGCAGTTCTTC. Translated, it gives CASSLAGGGANNEQFF.

This clonotype has a count of ten or more. The V call is TRBV20-1, the J call TRBJ2-3; 7 bases agree with TRBD1. The V gene's germline CDR1 is DFQATT and CDR2 SNEGSKA (reference sequence). Trimming removed 6 bases from V and 4 bases from J; junction bases left unmatched: 10. CDR3 length: 14 amino acids. In DNA form, the CDR3 reads TGCAGTGCGCAACCGGGACAGATCCCAGATACGCAGTATTTT. It is translated as CSAQPGQIPDTQYF.

The chain uses TRBV5-1 and TRBJ1-4; D gene ambiguous. Per germline, CDR1 SGHRS and CDR2 YFSETQ. V was cut by 4 bases and J by 8 bases, with 18 bases left in between. CDR3 length equals 15 residues. The CDR3 coding sequence is TGCGCCAGCAGCCGGGAGGGCCCTTTGGGCGAAAAACTGTTTTTT. Its protein product is CASSREGPLGEKLFF.

This clonotype has more than one count but fewer than ten. V usage is TRBV12-3 or TRBV12-4 and J usage is TRBJ2-2; TRBD2 matches 9 bases. Unmatched junction bases numbered 10, after V lost 7 bases and J lost 1 base. This CDR3 is built from 17 residues. CDR3 nucleotides: TGTGCCAGCATCCAGGGGGGACTAGCCCAGAACACCGGGGAGCTGTTTTTT. Its translation: CASIQGGLAQNTGELFF.

Turning to this clonotype: The junction does not match germline at one end; this may be a read error. The gene calls are TRBV4-3 and TRBJ1-2; TRBD1 is a possible D gene (5 bases). Germline V gene data show CDR1 as LGHNA and CDR2 as YSLEER. This CDR3 has 14 residues. The CDR3 DNA reads TGCGCCGGCAGCCAAGATCAGGGAGCGCACGGCTACACCTTC. This gives the protein CAGSQDQGAHGYTF.

The chain employs TRBV18 and TRBJ2-5; 12 bases align to TRBD2. The germline CDR1 and CDR2 sequences are KGHSH and LQKENI. V lost 0 bases to trimming and J lost 3 bases; unmatched junction nucleotides: 11. The CDR3 has 19 amino acids. In DNA form, the CDR3 reads TGTGCCAGCTCACCACCGTCGGCTAGCGGGGGGGCCGTGAAAGAGACCCAGTACTTC. Translating gives CASSPPSASGGAVKETQYF.

The rearrangement uses TRBV11-2 and TRBJ1-1, with 8 nucleotides matching TRBD1. After removal of 3 bases from V and 0 bases from J, the junction contained 6 bases not matched to a gene. There are 16 residues in the CDR3. Germline V CDR1 and CDR2: SGHAT, FQNNGV. The CDR3 here is CASSLDRVSMNTEAFF. DNA for the CDR3: TGTGCCAGCAGCTTGGACAGGGTGTCCATGAACACTGAAGCTTTCTTT.

V gene TRBV7-2 combines with J gene TRBJ2-1; no definite D call. V lost 5 bases to trimming and J lost 12 bases, with 14 bases between them. Germline CDR1 reads SGHTA; CDR2 reads FQGNSA. This CDR3 contains 12 residues. This CDR3 is CASSPDRKVQFF. As DNA, the CDR3 is TGTGCCAGCAGCCCCGATAGGAAGGTGCAGTTCTTC.

At least ten counts were recorded for this clonotype. The chain has TRBV6-2 or TRBV6-3 and TRBJ2-1, with 7 bases fitting TRBD2. This CDR3 is built from 17 residues. The V gene's germline CDR1 is MNHEY and CDR2 SVGEGT. J gave up 5 bases and V 2 bases, and 12 bases lay outside the gene matches. In DNA, the CDR3 is TGTGCCAGCAGTTACCCCTTGGGGCGGGGGTCACACAATGAGCAGTTCTTC. Its protein is CASSYPLGRGSHNEQFF.

This clonotype appeared a few times. The rearrangement links TRBV28 to TRBJ2-1; TRBD2 might be the D (5 bases). Germline values: CDR1 MDHEN, CDR2 SYDVKM. With 6 bases removed from V and 10 bases from J, the gap between germline ends came to 19 bases. The CDR3 has 14 residues. The CDR3 bases are TGTGCCAGCAGCTCCCGGGGAACGTTATGGGAGCAGTTCTTC. Its protein product is CASSSRGTLWEQFF. The variable domain in full, with the rest retrieved from reference TRBV28 and TRBJ2-1, is DVKVTQSSRYLVKRTGEKVFLECVQDMDHENMFWYRQDPGLGLRLIYFSYDVKMKEKGDIPEGYSVSREKKERFSLILESASTNQTSMYLCASSSRGTLWEQFFGPGTRLTVL.

There are a few counts of this clonotype. The V and J genes are TRBV3-1 and TRBJ2-4; perhaps TRBD1 as D (6 bases). There are 11 residues in the CDR3. Germline CDR1 LGHDT, CDR2 YNNKEL (reference sequence). The V and J ends lost 4 bases and 13 bases respectively, with 11 bases between them. The CDR3 here is CASSLRDKQYF. The CDR3 DNA sequence: TGTGCCAGCAGCCTCCGGGACAAGCAGTACTTC.

This clonotype was recorded only once. Possible read error: a much larger clone is one base away. The chain recombines TRBV6-6 with TRBJ2-5, with D tentatively TRBD1 (5 bases). The CDR3 is 13 amino acids. From germline, CDR1 is MNHNY and CDR2 SVGAGI (reference sequence). The CDR3 protein is CAGRAGSQETQYF. Written as DNA, the CDR3 is TGTGCCGGCAGGGCAGGCAGCCAAGAGACCCAGTACTTC.

V is TRBV30 and J is TRBJ2-1; D is undetermined. The germline V and J ends were trimmed by 2 bases and 6 bases, with 11 bases remaining between them. CDR1 is GTSNPN, CDR2 SVGIG, per germline (reference sequence). The CDR3 has 13 amino acids. CDR3 sequence reads: CAWSPMGLNEQFF. In DNA, the CDR3 is TGTGCCTGGAGTCCTATGGGCCTCAATGAGCAGTTCTTC.

The V call is TRBV6-2 or TRBV6-3, the J call TRBJ1-2; 9 nucleotides align to TRBD1. CDR1 is MNHEY, CDR2 SVGEGT, per germline. There are 16 residues in the CDR3. Trimming took 4 bases from V and 8 from J; bases not matched to a gene: 14. Written as DNA, the CDR3 is TGTGCCAGCAGTTTCGTGGGACAGGGAATTTCTATCGGCTACACCTTC. Its protein is CASSFVGQGISIGYTF.

This clonotype was seen many times. The J gene is TRBJ1-2, the V gene TRBV7-2; TRBD1 matches 7 bases. In germline, CDR1 is SGHTA, CDR2 FQGNSA. Trimming at V came to 1 base and at J to 8 bases, leaving 10 bases not matched to a gene. This CDR3 contains 15 residues. Here the CDR3 DNA reads TGTGCCAGCAGCTTAGGACCGGGACAGACTGGAGGCTACACCTTC. Encoded protein: CASSLGPGQTGGYTF. The whole variable domain, filled in from reference TRBV7-2 and TRBJ1-2, reads GAGVSQSPSNKVTEKGKDVELRCDPISGHTALYWYRQSLGQGLEFLIYFQGNSAPDKSGLPSDRFSAERTGGSVSTLTIQRTQQEDSAVYLCASSLGPGQTGGYTFGSGTRLTVV.

At least ten counts were recorded for this clonotype. This chain connects TRBV11-2 to TRBJ2-1, with TRBD1 as a possible D gene (5 bases). Per germline, CDR1 SGHAT and CDR2 FQNNGV. The CDR3 covers 17 residues. V was clipped by 2 bases and J by 1 base, with 15 bases between them. The CDR3 region has the DNA TGTGCCAGCAGCTTAAACCAAGGGGTAGGATCCTACAATGAGCAGTTCTTC. This sequence encodes CASSLNQGVGSYNEQFF.